This T cell receptor beta chain was documented in a study of shared T cell receptors in the human thymus. Assay used: immunoSEQ multiplex PCR; TCRdb lists only in-frame clones, some missing. The sample lists about 660,000 clones; over 75% were seen once. Germline values: CDR1 KGHSH, CDR2 LQKENI. V was pared by 3 bases and J by 7 bases, with 10 bases between. This CDR3 contains 14 residues. These data also featured in a second study, about human thymus T cells.

The sample comprised thymocytes. The chain combines TRBV18 with TRBJ1-6; TRBD1 is a possible D gene (5 bases). The sequence was collected from a boy in the first two years of life with a congenital heart defect. The CDR3 region is CASSPRQPNSPLHF. In DNA form, the CDR3 reads TGTGCCAGCTCACCCAGACAGCCCAATTCACCCCTCCACTTT.